The next 25 T cell receptor beta chains were all read from a single sample in a study of long-term antiretroviral therapy in people with HIV. Investigators performed immunoSEQ version v3.0 at survey level. Produced via immunoSEQ multiplex PCR; TCRdb's table is partial and in-frame only. The data show 20,000 to 25,000 clones, with approximately 84% seen just once and 4.6% held by the top ten. This specimen consisted of unsorted PBMCs, obtained 0.5 years after starting antiretroviral therapy. Every receptor here comes from a man aged 18 to 29 with HIV.

V usage is TRBV7-9 and J usage is TRBJ2-7; perhaps TRBD1 as D (5 bases). Per the germline V gene, CDR1 is SEHNR and CDR2 is FQNEAQ (reference sequence). This CDR3 region has 15 residues. Trimming pared 1 base from V and 4 bases from J, leaving 14 bases between. This chain's CDR3 is CASSLGRQFPYEQYF. CDR3 DNA: TGTGCCAGCAGCTTAGGTAGACAGTTCCCTTACGAGCAGTACTTC. Full variable domain (rest looked up from reference TRBV7-9 and TRBJ2-7): DTGVSQNPRHKITKRGQNVTFRCDPISEHNRLYWYRQTLGQGPEFLTYFQNEAQLEKSRLLSDRFSAERPKGSFSTLEIQRTEQGDSAMYLCASSLGRQFPYEQYFGPGTRLTVT.

This clone was seen a single time. V usage is TRBV27 and J usage is TRBJ2-7; possible D gene TRBD1, 6 bases. The CDR3 totals 14 residues. Germline V gene data show CDR1 as MNHEY and CDR2 as SMNVEV (reference sequence). Trimming left V 5 bases short and J 2 bases short, with 13 bases between. CDR3 amino acids: CASSPHRDTYEQYF. For the CDR3, the DNA is TGTGCCAGCAGTCCGCACCGGGACACCTACGAGCAGTACTTC.

J is TRBJ2-7 and V is TRBV11-2; TRBD2 might be the D (5 bases). The CDR3 totals 15 residues. V dropped 5 bases and J dropped 3 bases, with 17 bases sitting between them. Germline lookup yields CDR1 SGHAT and CDR2 FQNNGV. The CDR3: CASSLLGPGNYEQYF. DNA of the CDR3: TGTGCCAGCAGCCTCCTTGGACCCGGGAACTACGAGCAGTACTTC.

The rearrangement joins TRBV2 to TRBJ2-2; TRBD1 matches 8 bases. With V trimmed by 6 bases and J by 7 bases, 4 bases remained unmatched. Looked up from germline, CDR1 is SNHLY and CDR2 is FYNNEI. CDR3 length: 13 residues. This chain's CDR3 is CASRDREVGELFF. CDR3 nucleotides: TGTGCCAGCAGGGACAGGGAGGTCGGGGAGCTGTTTTTT. Using reference TRBV2 and TRBJ2-2 for the parts outside the CDR3, the full variable domain is EPEVTQTPSHQVTQMGQEVILRCVPISNHLYFYWYRQILGQKVEFLVSFYNNEISEKSEIFDDQFSVERPDGSNFTLKIRSTKLEDSAMYFCASRDREVGELFFGEGSRLTVL.

This chain joins TRBV9 and TRBJ1-2; no reliable D call. The V gene's germline CDR1 is SGDLS and CDR2 YYNGEE. The V end lost 2 bases, the J end lost 8 bases, and 13 bases lay between the germline ends. The CDR3 is 13 residues long. The CDR3 coding sequence is TGTGCCAGCAGCGTCGGGGATATGGGAGGCTACACCTTC. Translation gives CASSVGDMGGYTF.

CDR3 in amino acids: CASRGVGGLEPQHF. The CDR3 nucleotides read TGTGCCAGCAGGGGGGTAGGGGGCCTGGAGCCCCAGCATTTT. The chain couples TRBV6-5 to TRBJ1-5; 7 bases are shared with TRBD1. J was trimmed by 8 bases and V by 6 bases; bases with no gene match: 10. The germline CDR1 and CDR2 sequences are MNHEY and SVGAGI. The CDR3 sequence is 14 residues long.

This chain links TRBV10-3 with TRBJ2-2; 12 nucleotides match TRBD2. The CDR3 is 16 residues long. Trimming cost V 7 bases and J 0 bases; bases outside gene matches: 3. Germline lookup yields CDR1 ENHRY and CDR2 SYGVKD. The CDR3 nucleotides read TGTGCCATCACCGGACTAGCGGGATCGAACACCGGGGAGCTGTTTTTT. Its protein product is CAITGLAGSNTGELFF.

The rearrangement links TRBV20-1 to TRBJ1-1, with D hard to call. The CDR3 loop spans 11 amino acids. V lost 0 bases to trimming and J lost 6 bases, with 5 bases between them. The germline gives CDR1 DFQATT, CDR2 SNEGSKA (reference sequence). The CDR3 DNA follows: TGCAGTGCTAGAGATAACCCTGAAGCTTTCTTT. Protein product: CSARDNPEAFF.

The J gene is TRBJ2-7, the V gene TRBV5-1; 12 positions agree with TRBD1. The length of the CDR3 is 19 residues. The ends lost 0 bases at V and 1 base at J; junction bases unmatched: 11. Per germline, CDR1 SGHRS and CDR2 YFSETQ. In DNA, the CDR3 is TGCGCCAGCAGCTTGGTTGGGGACAGGGGGCCCCATTGGTCCTACGAGCAGTACTTC. Encoded protein: CASSLVGDRGPHWSYEQYF.

This chain joins TRBV6-4 and TRBJ2-2; a possible D gene is TRBD2 (5 bases). The CDR3 covers 15 residues. The germline V and J ends were trimmed by 3 bases and 14 bases, with 22 bases remaining between them. Germline values: CDR1 MRHNA, CDR2 SNTAGT. The CDR3 spells CASSESPYASEGLFF. The CDR3 DNA reads TGTGCCAGCAGTGAATCCCCATACGCCAGTGAGGGACTGTTTTTT.

This sequence joins TRBV11-3 and TRBJ1-3, with D maybe TRBD1 (6 bases). The CDR3 loop spans 15 amino acids. Germline-derived CDR1 and CDR2 are SGHNT and YENEEA. V was pared by 0 bases and J by 2 bases, with 8 bases between. The CDR3 loop reads CASSLDPGAGNTIYF. The CDR3 DNA follows: TGTGCCAGCAGCTTAGACCCAGGGGCTGGAAACACCATATATTTT.

The chain has TRBV7-6 and TRBJ2-1; TRBD1 matches at 9 bases. This CDR3 has 15 amino acids. V shed 3 bases, J shed 5 bases, and the junction held 5 bases outside the gene matches. In germline, CDR1 is SGHVS, CDR2 FNYEAQ. The CDR3 here is CASSLGQGPNNEQFF. The CDR3 coding sequence is TGTGCCAGCAGCTTGGGACAGGGCCCCAACAATGAGCAGTTCTTC.

The chain links TRBV7-9 to TRBJ2-7; 9 bases match TRBD2. Unmatched junction bases numbered 6, after V lost 11 bases and J lost 1 base. The CDR3 totals 13 residues. Germline CDR1 reads SEHNR; CDR2 reads FQNEAQ (reference sequence). The CDR3 bases are TGTGCCGGTCGTAGCGGGAGATCCTACGAGCAGTACTTC. This encodes CAGRSGRSYEQYF. Looking up the rest from reference TRBV7-9 and TRBJ2-7 gives the full variable domain: DTGVSQNPRHKITKRGQNVTFRCDPISEHNRLYWYRQTLGQGPEFLTYFQNEAQLEKSRLLSDRFSAERPKGSFSTLEIQRTEQGDSAMYLCAGRSGRSYEQYFGPGTRLTVT.

This chain uses TRBV18 with TRBJ1-1, with 7 bases aligning to TRBD1. The CDR3 runs 13 residues. Trimming took 6 bases from V and 4 from J; bases not matched to a gene: 5. Germline CDR1 KGHSH, CDR2 LQKENI. CDR3 sequence (DNA): TGTGCCAGCTCGACACAGGGGTCCACTGAAGCTTTCTTT. This codes for CASSTQGSTEAFF.

This chain links TRBV5-4 with TRBJ1-1, with 7 bases aligning to TRBD1. The CDR3 is 16 amino acids. Germline assignment: CDR1 SGHNT and CDR2 YYREEE (reference sequence). The junction had 12 bases not matched to a gene; V was cut back by 6 bases and J by 1 base. For the CDR3, the DNA is TGTGCCAGCAACCCCCGACAGGGTCAGGGGAACACTGAAGCTTTCTTT. It codes for CASNPRQGQGNTEAFF. Supplemented by reference TRBV5-4 and TRBJ1-1, the full variable domain reads ETGVTQSPTHLIKTRGQQVTLRCSSQSGHNTVSWYQQALGQGPQFIFQYYREEENGRGNFPPRFSGLQFPNYSSELNVNALELDDSALYLCASNPRQGQGNTEAFFGQGTRLTVV.

This chain uses TRBV6-5 with TRBJ1-4, with TRBD1 as a possible D gene (5 bases). The CDR3 spans 16 residues. The V gene's germline CDR1 is MNHEY and CDR2 SVGAGI. Trimming shortened V by 2 bases and J by 7 bases, and 17 bases separated the two germline ends. The CDR3 DNA sequence: TGTGCCAGCAGTTACGAGGACGGGGCGGGGAGTGAAAAACTGTTTTTT. It encodes CASSYEDGAGSEKLFF.

This clone has more than one count but fewer than ten. The chain joins TRBV19 to TRBJ1-1, with 10 bases fitting TRBD1. Looked up from germline, CDR1 is LNHDA and CDR2 is SQIVND (reference sequence). Germline trimming cut 5 bases from V and 6 bases from J; bases unmatched to any gene: 6. CDR3 size: 14 residues. The CDR3: CASSVMGQGSEAFF. CDR3 nucleotides: TGTGCCAGTAGTGTTATGGGACAGGGGTCTGAAGCTTTCTTT.

Only one count was recorded for this clone. This chain links TRBV5-8 with TRBJ1-2; D possibly corresponds to TRBD1 (5 bases). This CDR3 is 14 amino acids long. Germline CDR1 and CDR2: SGHTS and YDEGEE. The V gene lost 1 base and the J gene lost 2 bases, with 9 bases spanning the gap. This CDR3 is CASSLQRTNYGYTF. CDR3 nucleotides: TGTGCCAGCAGCTTGCAGAGGACAAACTATGGCTACACCTTC.

V gene TRBV4-2 combines with J gene TRBJ1-4; possible D gene TRBD1, 6 bases. Deletions cut 0 bases from V and 4 bases from J, with 18 bases between. The CDR3 totals 18 residues. CDR1 and CDR2 from the germline V gene are LGHNA and YNFKEQ. The chain's CDR3 is CASSQDGQLANLNEKLFF. DNA for the CDR3: TGTGCCAGCAGCCAAGATGGACAGTTGGCCAACCTTAATGAAAAACTGTTTTTT.

The V and J genes are TRBV7-3 and TRBJ2-2; no clear D gene. Germline CDR1 is SGHTA and CDR2 is FQGTGA. The V end lost 5 bases, the J end lost 6 bases, and 13 bases lay between the germline ends. The CDR3 is 14 amino acids. The CDR3: CASSPRSGPGELFF. The DNA of the CDR3 is TGTGCCAGCAGCCCCAGATCTGGCCCCGGGGAGCTGTTTTTT.

This clone was observed a single time. This sequence joins TRBV29-1 and TRBJ1-1; 8 nucleotides match TRBD1. The CDR3 extends over 13 amino acids. CDR1 is SQVTM, CDR2 ANQGSEA, per germline. The V segment lost 5 bases and the J segment 3 bases; nucleotides outside the gene matches: 5. For the CDR3, the DNA is TGCAGCGTTCTCAGGGGGCGGGACACTGAAGCTTTCTTT. Its translation: CSVLRGRDTEAFF.

V and J are TRBV28 and TRBJ1-4; 7 bases map to TRBD1. The germline CDR1 and CDR2 sequences are MDHEN and SYDVKM. J was trimmed by 5 bases and V by 5 bases; bases with no gene match: 8. This CDR3 has 15 residues. The CDR3 sequence: CASSQPGQKNEKLFF. In DNA form, the CDR3 reads TGTGCCAGCAGTCAGCCGGGACAGAAAAATGAAAAACTGTTTTTT.

The rearrangement uses TRBV14 and TRBJ1-2; 9 nucleotides line up with TRBD1. Germline assignment: CDR1 SGHDN and CDR2 FVKESK. The V segment lost 4 bases and the J segment 2 bases; nucleotides outside the gene matches: 5. CDR3 length equals 15 residues. Here the CDR3 DNA reads TGTGCCAGCAGCCGGACAGGGGATGTCAACTATGGCTACACCTTC. Its translation: CASSRTGDVNYGYTF.

The chain links TRBV7-9 to TRBJ2-2, with 8 bases fitting TRBD2. The ends lost 4 bases at V and 4 bases at J; junction bases unmatched: 8. Germline V gene lookup returns CDR1 SEHNR and CDR2 FQNEAQ (reference sequence). The CDR3 runs 16 residues. Here the CDR3 reads CASSSLRGGATGELFF. The CDR3 coding sequence is TGTGCCAGCAGCTCCCTCCGGGGGGGGGCCACCGGGGAGCTGTTTTTT.

The V call is TRBV4-1, the J call TRBJ1-5; perhaps TRBD1 as D (6 bases). The germline CDR1 and CDR2 sequences are MGHRA and YSYEKL. V lost 4 bases to trimming and J lost 7 bases, with 17 bases between them. This CDR3 is built from 15 residues. CDR3 in DNA: TGCGCCAGCAGCCCCCCGGGTGAACAGGGCCAGCCCCAGCATTTT. Residues: CASSPPGEQGQPQHF.